A single T cell receptor beta chain is shown here with its context. The antigen is undetermined. The data were produced by immunoSEQ multiplex PCR, yet TCRdb's version contains in-frame clones alone and is incomplete. The data show around 67,000 clones, 70% to 90% seen once. This entry comes from a study of OX40 agonist ivuxolimab in advanced cancers. The wider study: Therapy given before enrollment (anti-PD-1, anti-PD-L1 or anti-CTLA-4) was allowed, and 40% had some. Three patients showed partial responses: one hepatocellular carcinoma and two cutaneous melanoma cases.

General study points: Averaging showed that CD8+ T cells had more expanded clones than CD4+ did.

Germline V gene sequence: CDR1 SGHNT, CDR2 YYREEE (reference sequence). The trim removed 1 base at V and 5 bases at J, leaving 8 bases unmatched. The CDR3 is 15 residues long. Sampling times: baseline, cycle 4 day 1, cycle 7 day 1. The receptor's source is an adult with an advanced solid tumor such as melanoma, head and neck, liver or kidney cancer. Material: CD4+ or CD8+ T cells sorted from blood, obtained in a trial of the OX40 agonist ivuxolimab. V and J are TRBV5-4 and TRBJ2-7; 8 bases are shared with TRBD1. The CDR3 loop reads CASSLPRTGRNEQYF. The CDR3, as DNA: TGTGCCAGCAGCTTGCCCCGGACAGGGCGGAACGAGCAGTACTTC.